This entry lists 20 T cell receptor beta chains sequenced from one sample in a study of T cells in Graves' hyperthyroidism and ophthalmopathy. Template material for amplifying TCR beta CDR3 regions consisted of RNA transcripts. A first-round RT-PCR of the TCR CDR3 used the HTBI primer set. TCRdb re-derived calls from the multiplex PCR reads in MiXCR, one entry per CDR3 protein. The sample shows about 840,000 distinct CDR3 sequences, roughly 37% of them seen only once. Material for sequencing was blood. Receptor source: a man aged 18-30 years with Graves' hyperthyroidism.

Many counts were recorded for this clonotype. The chain uses TRBV20-1 and TRBJ2-7; D is uncertain. This CDR3 region has 11 residues. Germline CDR1 and CDR2: DFQATT and SNEGSKA (reference sequence). Trimming took off 5 bases at V and 6 bases at J, with 11 bases between the two ends. The CDR3 reads CSARILTEQYF. DNA for the CDR3: TGCAGTGCTCGCATCCTGACCGAGCAGTACTTC.

This clonotype was detected a few times. The chain has TRBV25-1 and TRBJ1-1, with no clear D. Germline V gene sequence: CDR1 MGHDK, CDR2 SYGVNS. V lost 8 bases to trimming and J lost 3 bases, with 16 bases between them. The CDR3 runs to 14 residues. This CDR3 is CASGRRRWDTEAFF. The CDR3 nucleotides read TGTGCCAGCGGAAGAAGAAGATGGGACACTGAAGCTTTCTTT. The whole variable domain, filled in from reference TRBV25-1 and TRBJ1-1, reads EADIYQTPRYLVIGTGKKITLECSQTMGHDKMYWYQQDPGMELHLIHYSYGVNSTEKGDLSSESTVSRIRTEHFPLTLESARPSHTSQYLCASGRRRWDTEAFFGQGTRLTVV.

The rearrangement links TRBV5-4 to TRBJ2-7; TRBD2 matches at 9 bases. Per germline, CDR1 SGHNT and CDR2 YYREEE (reference sequence). The length of the CDR3 is 14 residues. J lost 5 bases, V lost 4 bases, and 7 bases had no gene match. CDR3 DNA sequence: TGTGCCAGCAGCCTTAGCGGGAGTGCGGACGAGCAGTACTTC. This sequence encodes CASSLSGSADEQYF.

This clonotype was recorded once. Compared with germline, one end of the junction differs, possibly owing to a read error. The V gene is TRBV24-1, the J gene TRBJ2-5; tentatively, D is TRBD2 (6 bases). Per germline, CDR1 KGHDR and CDR2 SFDVKD. The CDR3 extends over 16 amino acids. This CDR3 reads CASSPQEGFGQETQYF. The CDR3 DNA reads as TGTGCCAGCAGTCCCCAGGAGGGGTTCGGGCAAGAGACCCAGTACTTC.

This clonotype occurred many times. The chain links TRBV5-1 to TRBJ2-2, with D possibly being TRBD2 (6 bases). CDR1 and CDR2 (germline): SGHRS, YFSETQ. Trimming pared 6 bases from V and 3 bases from J, leaving 12 bases between. CDR3 size: 14 residues. CDR3 in DNA: TGCGCCAGCACACGCAGGGAGGACACCGGGGAGCTGTTTTTT. Encoded protein: CASTRREDTGELFF.

The V call is TRBV11-2, the J call TRBJ1-2; 7 bases line up with TRBD1. V shed 5 bases and J 5 bases; nucleotides not matched to a gene: 11. The CDR3 loop spans 15 amino acids. Germline CDR1 reads SGHAT; CDR2 reads FQNNGV. CDR3 sequence: CASSPLRGIRYGYTF. The CDR3 DNA reads TGTGCCAGCAGCCCACTCAGGGGGATTCGGTATGGCTACACCTTC.

The table lists this clonotype with many counts. The V gene is TRBV29-1, the J gene TRBJ1-4, with D unresolved. V lost 3 bases and J 8 bases, leaving 13 bases between the germline ends. CDR1 and CDR2 from the germline V gene are SQVTM and ANQGSEA. This CDR3 is 13 amino acids long. The CDR3 DNA follows: TGCAGCGTTGAGGGAGTAAGAGGGGAAAAACTGTTTTTT. This translates into CSVEGVRGEKLFF.

This clonotype was observed many times. This CDR3 is CASGETYEETQYF. The DNA of the CDR3 is TGTGCCAGCGGCGAGACGTATGAAGAGACCCAGTACTTC. This chain uses TRBV7-2 with TRBJ2-5; D gene uncertain. Germline assignment: CDR1 SGHTA and CDR2 FQGNSA. This CDR3 region has 13 residues. V was cut by 8 bases and J by 3 bases, with 13 bases left in between.

This clonotype has a single count. The chain couples TRBV11-2 to TRBJ1-6; no reliable D call. Per germline, CDR1 SGHAT and CDR2 FQNNGV. The CDR3 runs to 19 residues. V was pared by 2 bases and J by 2 bases, with 19 bases between. The DNA of the CDR3 is TGTGCCAGCAGCTTAAAAATTATTGGTTTTCCGACCTATAATTCACCCCTCCACTTT. Amino acid sequence: CASSLKIIGFPTYNSPLHF.

This clonotype came up once. The J gene is TRBJ1-2, the V gene TRBV29-1; possible D gene TRBD1, 6 bases. V was cut by 6 bases and J by 4 bases, with 12 bases left in between. Germline V gene data show CDR1 as SQVTM and CDR2 as ANQGSEA. CDR3 size: 12 residues. CDR3: CSVVGGGYGYTF. The CDR3, as DNA: TGCAGCGTAGTTGGGGGCGGCTATGGCTACACCTTC.

This chain connects TRBV10-3 to TRBJ1-3; perhaps TRBD1 as D (6 bases). The germline CDR1 and CDR2 sequences are ENHRY and SYGVKD. This CDR3 spans 13 amino acids. V was clipped by 3 bases and J by 9 bases, with 12 bases between them. In DNA, the CDR3 is TGTGCCATCAGTGAACGAGGGGGTAGCACCATATATTTT. As protein: CAISERGGSTIYF.

In its sample, this clonotype was seen a few times. V is TRBV20-1 and J is TRBJ1-3, with a possible D match to TRBD1 (5 bases). Deletions cut 1 base from V and 4 bases from J, with 11 bases between. The CDR3 runs 14 residues. Germline V gives CDR1 DFQATT, CDR2 SNEGSKA (reference sequence). DNA of the CDR3: TGCAGTGCTAGAGGGGGGGGATCCGGAAACACCATATATTTT. Translated: CSARGGGSGNTIYF.

This clonotype was seen at least ten times. The gene calls are TRBV7-9 and TRBJ2-5; D is unresolved. V lost 11 bases to trimming and J lost 5 bases, with 6 bases between them. This CDR3 comprises 9 residues. The germline V gene encodes CDR1 SEHNR and CDR2 FQNEAQ (reference sequence). Here the CDR3 reads CALGETQYF. CDR3 coding DNA: TGTGCCCTGGGGGAGACCCAGTACTTC.

This clonotype was recorded many times. The CDR3 DNA sequence: TGTGCCAGCGTCTGGGGCTGGACGAACACTGAAGCTTTCTTT. Amino acid sequence: CASVWGWTNTEAFF. The chain joins TRBV2 to TRBJ1-1; maybe TRBD1 (5 bases). CDR1 and CDR2 from the germline V gene are SNHLY and FYNNEI. This CDR3 is built from 14 residues. The ends were cut back, 8 bases at V and 1 base at J, with 14 bases in the middle.

Many counts were recorded for this clonotype. J is TRBJ2-6 and V is TRBV2, with TRBD1 matching 7 bases. This CDR3 spans 15 amino acids. Germline V gives CDR1 SNHLY, CDR2 FYNNEI. V gave up 7 bases and J gave up 4 bases; unmatched junction bases: 7. CDR3 DNA sequence: TGTGCCAGCACTAAAGACAGGGCCGGGGCCAACGTCCTGACTTTC. Its protein product is CASTKDRAGANVLTF.

V gene TRBV19 combines with J gene TRBJ1-5; D remains unclear. V shed 9 bases and J shed 4 bases, with 13 bases lying between them. Germline CDR1 is LNHDA and CDR2 is SQIVND (reference sequence). CDR3 length: 13 residues. Here the CDR3 DNA reads TGTGCCAGCGGCCAAGACCTAAATCAGCCCCAGCATTTT. This codes for CASGQDLNQPQHF.

This clonotype was detected many times. This chain joins TRBV19 and TRBJ2-7; D uncertain. CDR3 length: 13 amino acids. The V and J ends lost 7 bases and 0 bases respectively, with 10 bases between them. CDR1 and CDR2 (germline): LNHDA, SQIVND (reference sequence). The CDR3 bases are TGTGCCAGTACCCCTGGGCCCTCCTACGAGCAGTACTTC. Encoded protein: CASTPGPSYEQYF.

This clonotype was counted many times. The chain couples TRBV10-3 to TRBJ1-1; D not certain. The CDR3 covers 15 residues. Trimming took 2 bases from V and 0 from J, leaving 10 bases between them. Germline lookup yields CDR1 ENHRY and CDR2 SYGVKD. As DNA, the CDR3 is TGTGCCATCAGTGAGGAGGCGGCACTGAACACTGAAGCTTTCTTT. Amino acid sequence: CAISEEAALNTEAFF.

The chain combines TRBV9 with TRBJ2-2, with D hard to call. Looked up from germline, CDR1 is SGDLS and CDR2 is YYNGEE. V lost 0 bases, J lost 5 bases, and 14 bases lay in between. The CDR3 is 16 amino acids. Here the CDR3 DNA reads TGTGCCAGCAGCGTAGAGGGCAGGAGCAGGACCGGGGAGCTGTTTTTT. Translating it yields CASSVEGRSRTGELFF.

This clonotype was recorded many times. The rearrangement links TRBV7-9 to TRBJ1-1; D is unclear. The V end was cut by 3 bases, the J end by 0 bases, with 8 bases between. Germline V gives CDR1 SEHNR, CDR2 FQNEAQ (reference sequence). The CDR3 contains 14 residues. Here the CDR3 DNA reads TGTGCCAGCAGCTTGGCGTATATGAACACTGAAGCTTTCTTT. Translating gives CASSLAYMNTEAFF.